This TCR beta chain was documented in a study of CD8+CD57+ T cells in acquired aplastic anemia. Across the whole study: Sorted CD4+ and CD8+ cells gave an average of roughly 3.2 ug of DNA.

Genomic DNA, the template, was used for profiling of the TCR beta VDJ and CDR3. TCRdb re-analysed the reads in MiXCR, keeping a single row per CDR3 protein. The sample lists 170,000 or so distinct CDR3 sequences, roughly 60% seen once, with approximately 42% in the top ten. Study-wide results and limits: CD8+ Simpson's diversity showed no significant patient-control difference. Patients and controls turned out to have roughly 31 CD8+ CDR3 sequences in common.

This clonotype showed up many times. No antigen is known for it. Patients selected for sequencing had displayed CD8+CD57+ cell expansion by flow cytometry. When blood sampling took place, the patients had received no therapy. Deletions cut 3 bases from V and 0 bases from J, with 19 bases between. The CDR3 totals 18 residues. Per germline, CDR1 SGHRS and CDR2 YFSETQ. Sequenced sample: sorted CD4+, CD8+, or CD8+CD57+ T cells (not recorded which) from PBMCs. The V call is TRBV5-1, the J call TRBJ2-1, with a possible D match to TRBD2 (5 bases). The receptor was derived from a human donor with aplastic anemia. The DNA for the CDR3 is TGCGCCAGCAGCTCCACTCGAGTGTTCCGGGGCTCCTACAATGAGCAGTTCTTC. Translating it yields CASSSTRVFRGSYNEQFF. Full variable domain (outside the CDR3, taken from reference TRBV5-1 and TRBJ2-1): KAGVTQTPRYLIKTRGQQVTLSCSPISGHRSVSWYQQTPGQGLQFLFEYFSETQRNKGNFPGRFSGRQFSNSRSEMNVSTLELGDSALYLCASSSTRVFRGSYNEQFFGPGTRLTVL.